The entry that follows covers one T cell receptor (beta chain) sequence. This clonotype came up a few times. Its antigen is still unknown. Base qualities are missing; no much larger clone stands one base away. Preparation of the library involved PCR. The data were produced on an Illumina HiSeq 2500. To normalize quantification of the TCRbeta repertoire, the TCR libraries were built with molecular barcoding that relied on unique molecular identifiers. In-frame beta chains were kept once TCRdb had trimmed the public reads at Q25 with fastp and called clones with MiXCR. CDR3 protein sequences are deduplicated, and each keeps its most common genes and DNA. Recorded for this sample are about 580,000 distinct CDR3 sequences; roughly 23% of them occurred a single time. The top ten clones comprise 12% to 15% of the sample. This sample's treatment or condition label indicates: allogeneic hematopoietic cell transplantation with graft depleted of TCRalphabeta T cells and CD19 B cells. TCRalphabeta/CD19-depleted allogeneic hematopoietic cell grafts were given to the transplant recipients, all of whom were children.

CDR1 DFQATT and CDR2 SNEGSKA are derived from the germline V gene (reference sequence). Compared with germline, V lacks 3 bases and J lacks 5 bases; bases without a gene match: 5. The CDR3 numbers 13 residues from cysteine through phenylalanine. Just the 39-base CDR3 DNA is kept, in frame starting at base 1. The sample belongs to a study of T-cell reconstitution after alpha-beta-depleted transplantation in children (dated by TCRdb to the mid-2010s). About the full investigation: Using TCR repertoire profiling, the study followed T-cell immune reconstitution in a quantitative way in children after TCRalphabeta/CD19-depleted allogeneic hematopoietic cell transplantation. Points the paper makes about the study in general: In some patients, high TCRbeta diversity at day 60 was attributed to recipient T cells and intrathymic progenitors that had survived conditioning. Over the following months the frequencies of hyperexpanded clones went down, and after one year T-cell counts and TCRbeta diversity were mostly credited to newly produced T cells. Apparently early alphabetaT-cell count recovery about two months after transplant reportedly relied on only several hundred rapidly expanded clones derived from non-depleted graft cells.

The sample here was PBMCs, mostly from graft donor cells, taken 360 days after TCRalphabeta/CD19-depleted stem cell transplant. Here the chain combines TRBV20-1 and TRBJ2-3, and 7 bases in between align with TRBD1. This TCR derives from a boy less than two years old who had a stem cell transplant for acute myeloid leukemia, so the T cells may come from the graft donor. The bases are TGCAGTGCTAGTCATGACAGGGAAGATACGCAGTATTTT. Translated, it gives CSASHDREDTQYF.